This T cell receptor (beta chain) was obtained from a study of cytomegalovirus exposure and HLA in healthy donors. Notes on the study in general: What a later analysis reportedly showed was that an Asian-associated ancestry cluster had fewer N-insertions than the 666-donor mean.

The V gene lost 7 bases and the J gene lost 1 base, with 10 bases spanning the gap. The germline CDR1 and CDR2 sequences are GTSNPN and SVGIG (reference sequence). The CDR3 extends over 12 amino acids. Primers included in the PCR were 60 Vbeta and 13 Jbeta primers. The assay was immunoSEQ multiplex PCR, and TCRdb's table has in-frame clones only and misses some. Of about 190,000 clones listed, 80% are singletons. About this clone: No antigen is known for it.

The clonotype comes from a woman between 40 and 55 years old in good health and CMV-seronegative. The rearrangement joins TRBV30 to TRBJ1-1; possible D gene TRBD1, 6 bases. The sample taken for sequencing was PBMCs. The CDR3 loop is CAFQQGNTEAFF. The CDR3, as DNA: TGTGCCTTTCAACAGGGGAACACTGAAGCTTTCTTT.